This T cell receptor (beta chain) comes out of a study of blood T cells in healthy people across ages. Whole-study context: Template switching recovered approximately one barcoded beta molecule for every two T cells.

Next came a second PCR, run for about 6 to 11 cycles, which used a sample-barcoded 5' primer along with a J-beta primer mix. TCRdb recomputed calls from the 5' RACE reads with MiXCR, one row per CDR3 protein. The sample lists 800,000 to 950,000 distinct CDR3 sequences; around 34% were seen once. Between the trimmed V and J ends, which lost 6 bases and 2 bases, there was a span of 4 bases. The CDR3 totals 11 residues. Germline CDR1 reads SQVTM; CDR2 reads ANQGSEA. Sequenced material: blood. The source is a man aged 18 to 29 in good health. This chain joins TRBV29-1 and TRBJ2-2; D not resolved. CDR3 in amino acids: CSVLNTGELFF. The CDR3 nucleotides are TGCAGCGTCCTCAACACCGGGGAGCTGTTTTTT.